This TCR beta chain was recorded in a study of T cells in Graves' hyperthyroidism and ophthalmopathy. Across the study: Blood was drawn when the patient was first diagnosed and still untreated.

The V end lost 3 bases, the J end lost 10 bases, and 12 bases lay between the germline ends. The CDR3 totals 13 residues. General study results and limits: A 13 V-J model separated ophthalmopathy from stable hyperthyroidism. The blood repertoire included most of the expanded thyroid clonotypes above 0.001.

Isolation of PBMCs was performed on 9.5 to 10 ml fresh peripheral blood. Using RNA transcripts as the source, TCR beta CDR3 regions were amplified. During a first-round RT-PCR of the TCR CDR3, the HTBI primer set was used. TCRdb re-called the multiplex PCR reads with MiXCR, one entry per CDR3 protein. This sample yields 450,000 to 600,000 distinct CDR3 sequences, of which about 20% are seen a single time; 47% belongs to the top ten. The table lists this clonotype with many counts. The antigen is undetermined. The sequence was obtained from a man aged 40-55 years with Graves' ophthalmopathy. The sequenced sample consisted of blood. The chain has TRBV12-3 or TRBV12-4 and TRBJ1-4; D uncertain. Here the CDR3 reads CASSFSPGGKLFF. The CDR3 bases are TGTGCCAGCAGTTTTAGTCCGGGAGGAAAACTGTTTTTT.